Below, 14 T cell receptor beta chains from the same sample are listed, as sequenced in a study of blood T cell repertoires in COVID-19. Generated by immunoSEQ multiplex PCR, the TCRdb table keeps only in-frame clones and is missing some. Here the sample spans hundreds of thousands of clones, almost 85% being singletons. Input material: PBMCs or T cells enriched from blood (not recorded which). Receptors were obtained from a woman between 50 and 59 years old with acute COVID-19.

V is TRBV2 and J is TRBJ2-5; 8 bases match TRBD1. The CDR3 runs 15 residues. The ends lost 6 bases at V and 6 bases at J; junction bases unmatched: 12. Germline V gives CDR1 SNHLY, CDR2 FYNNEI. This CDR3 reads CASSAREGQGQTQYF. As DNA, the CDR3 is TGTGCCAGCAGCGCCCGTGAAGGACAGGGCCAGACCCAGTACTTC.

V usage is TRBV18 and J usage is TRBJ1-3; D not certain. The germline V and J ends were trimmed by 1 base and 4 bases, with 11 bases remaining between them. Germline V CDR1 and CDR2: KGHSH, LQKENI. CDR3 length: 15 amino acids. The CDR3 is CASSPRGESGNTIYF. The CDR3 region has the DNA TGTGCCAGCTCACCACGGGGAGAATCCGGAAACACCATATATTTT.

The chain employs TRBV2 and TRBJ2-7, with 12 bases aligning to TRBD2. J gave up 5 bases and V 5 bases, and 4 bases lay outside the gene matches. The germline gives CDR1 SNHLY, CDR2 FYNNEI. The length of the CDR3 is 14 residues. The chain's CDR3 is CASSYLAGGDEQYF. The CDR3 region has the DNA TGTGCCAGCAGTTATCTAGCGGGGGGGGACGAGCAGTACTTC.

V usage is TRBV6-6 and J usage is TRBJ2-3; 7 nucleotides agree with TRBD1. Germline lookup yields CDR1 MNHNY and CDR2 SVGAGI (reference sequence). The CDR3 loop spans 16 amino acids. Trimming took 3 bases from V and 1 from J; bases not matched to a gene: 7. CDR3: CASSYLRGHGTDTQYF. The CDR3, as DNA: TGTGCCAGCAGTTATCTTAGGGGGCACGGCACAGATACGCAGTATTTT.

J is TRBJ1-1 and V is TRBV5-1, with 9 bases lining up with TRBD1. This CDR3 comprises 16 residues. Per germline, CDR1 SGHRS and CDR2 YFSETQ. V trimming: 4 bases; J trimming: 5 bases; junction bases outside the gene matches: 12. The CDR3 loop is CASSNPTGQGRTEAFF. The CDR3 DNA sequence: TGCGCCAGCAGCAATCCTACGGGACAGGGAAGGACTGAAGCTTTCTTT.

This chain uses TRBV6-5 with TRBJ2-7; TRBD2 aligns across 10 bases. In germline, CDR1 is MNHEY, CDR2 SVGAGI. V was clipped by 6 bases and J by 0 bases; unmatched bases: 5. The CDR3 runs 15 residues. CDR3 amino acids: CASRRLAGSSYEQYF. In DNA, the CDR3 is TGTGCCAGCAGGCGACTAGCGGGCAGCTCCTACGAGCAGTACTTC.

This clone was counted a few times. This sequence joins TRBV2 and TRBJ2-2; weak D call: TRBD2 (5 bases). There are 16 residues in the CDR3. Trimming removed 6 bases at V and 0 bases at J, with 14 bases between. Germline V gives CDR1 SNHLY, CDR2 FYNNEI. The chain's CDR3 is CASSSPDFPNTGELFF. Here the CDR3 DNA reads TGTGCCAGCAGCTCCCCGGACTTCCCGAACACCGGGGAGCTGTTTTTT.

The V gene is TRBV30, the J gene TRBJ1-5, with D perhaps TRBD1 (6 bases). The V end was cut by 4 bases, the J end by 1 base, with 14 bases between. CDR1 GTSNPN and CDR2 SVGIG come from the germline V gene (reference sequence). The CDR3 is 15 amino acids. CDR3 DNA sequence: TGTGCCTGGACGAGAACAGGGCACAGCAATCAGCCCCAGCATTTT. Its protein product is CAWTRTGHSNQPQHF.

This clone appeared a few times. Other nucleotide sequences in the sample specify the same CDR3. The chain employs TRBV19 and TRBJ1-1; D gene ambiguous. This CDR3 spans 14 amino acids. Trimming left V 3 bases short and J 2 bases short, with 10 bases between. Germline CDR1 and CDR2: LNHDA and SQIVND (reference sequence). The DNA of the CDR3 is TGTGCCAGTAGTATTCGACAAGGAAACACTGAAGCTTTCTTT. It is translated as CASSIRQGNTEAFF.

The rearrangement joins TRBV5-4 to TRBJ1-1; D ambiguous. The CDR3 length is 17 residues. Germline V gives CDR1 SGHNT, CDR2 YYREEE (reference sequence). V lost 4 bases to trimming and J lost 1 base, with 20 bases between them. CDR3 amino acids: CASSRTPTALGNTEAFF. The CDR3 DNA is TGTGCCAGCAGCCGCACCCCAACCGCTCTCGGGAACACTGAAGCTTTCTTT.

CDR3 in DNA: TGTGCCAGCAACCCCCCGGGAACGGGTTACACTGAAGCTTTCTTT. This codes for CASNPPGTGYTEAFF. This chain connects TRBV7-2 to TRBJ1-1; D gene ambiguous. Trimming took off 7 bases at V and 3 bases at J, with 18 bases between the two ends. This CDR3 region has 15 residues. Germline CDR1 reads SGHTA; CDR2 reads FQGNSA. The full variable domain, with the rest looked up from reference TRBV7-2 and TRBJ1-1, is GAGVSQSPSNKVTEKGKDVELRCDPISGHTALYWYRQSLGQGLEFLIYFQGNSAPDKSGLPSDRFSAERTGGSVSTLTIQRTQQEDSAVYLCASNPPGTGYTEAFFGQGTRLTVV.

The chain couples TRBV7-6 to TRBJ1-6; 7 nucleotides line up with TRBD1. The CDR3 length is 16 residues. CDR1 SGHVS and CDR2 FNYEAQ come from the germline V gene. The J segment lost 6 bases and the V segment lost 1 base, leaving 6 bases of the junction unmatched. CDR3 in DNA: TGTGCCAGCAGCTTAGGAGGGGACAGATTTAATTCACCCCTCCACTTT. Translation gives CASSLGGDRFNSPLHF.

This chain joins TRBV19 and TRBJ1-1; 7 bases are a match to TRBD1. The germline V gene encodes CDR1 LNHDA and CDR2 SQIVND (reference sequence). The ends lost 10 bases at V and 4 bases at J; junction bases unmatched: 9. CDR3 size: 13 residues. The CDR3 DNA follows: TGTGCCACGACAGGGTCTCGGGTCACTGAAGCTTTCTTT. This codes for CATTGSRVTEAFF.

The CDR3 here is CAWRSGAGNTIYF. CDR3 nucleotide sequence: TGTGCCTGGAGGTCGGGGGCTGGAAACACCATATATTTT. The chain employs TRBV30 and TRBJ1-3; D is possibly TRBD1 (5 bases). This CDR3 contains 13 residues. Germline assignment: CDR1 GTSNPN and CDR2 SVGIG (reference sequence). Trimming removed 3 bases from V and 2 bases from J, with 8 bases in between.